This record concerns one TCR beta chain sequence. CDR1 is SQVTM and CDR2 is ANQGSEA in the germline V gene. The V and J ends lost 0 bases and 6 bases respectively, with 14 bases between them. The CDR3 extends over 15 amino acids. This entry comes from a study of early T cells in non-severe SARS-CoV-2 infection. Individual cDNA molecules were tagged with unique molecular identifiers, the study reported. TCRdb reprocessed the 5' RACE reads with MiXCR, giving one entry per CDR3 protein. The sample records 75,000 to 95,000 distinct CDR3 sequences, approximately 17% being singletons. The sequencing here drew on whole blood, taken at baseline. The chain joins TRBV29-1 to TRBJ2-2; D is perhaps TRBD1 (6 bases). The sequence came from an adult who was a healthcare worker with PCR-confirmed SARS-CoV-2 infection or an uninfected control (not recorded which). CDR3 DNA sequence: TGCAGCGTTGAAGAAAGTGCGACAGGAGCCGGGGAGCTGTTTTTT. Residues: CSVEESATGAGELFF.